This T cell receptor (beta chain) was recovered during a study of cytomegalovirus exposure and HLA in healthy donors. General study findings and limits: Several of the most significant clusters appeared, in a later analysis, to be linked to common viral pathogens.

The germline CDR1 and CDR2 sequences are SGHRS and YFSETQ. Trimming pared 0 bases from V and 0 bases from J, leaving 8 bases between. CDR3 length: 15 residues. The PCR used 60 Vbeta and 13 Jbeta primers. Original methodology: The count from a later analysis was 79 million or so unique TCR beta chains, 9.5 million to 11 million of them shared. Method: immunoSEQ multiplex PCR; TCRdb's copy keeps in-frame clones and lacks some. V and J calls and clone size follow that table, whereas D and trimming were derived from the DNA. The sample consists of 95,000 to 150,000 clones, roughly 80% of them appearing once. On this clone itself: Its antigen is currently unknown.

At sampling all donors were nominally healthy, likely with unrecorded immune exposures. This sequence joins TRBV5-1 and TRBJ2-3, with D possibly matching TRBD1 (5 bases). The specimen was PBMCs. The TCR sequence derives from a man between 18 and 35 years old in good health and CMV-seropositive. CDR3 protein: CASSLEGPSTDTQYF. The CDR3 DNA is TGCGCCAGCAGCTTGGAGGGGCCTAGCACAGATACGCAGTATTTT.